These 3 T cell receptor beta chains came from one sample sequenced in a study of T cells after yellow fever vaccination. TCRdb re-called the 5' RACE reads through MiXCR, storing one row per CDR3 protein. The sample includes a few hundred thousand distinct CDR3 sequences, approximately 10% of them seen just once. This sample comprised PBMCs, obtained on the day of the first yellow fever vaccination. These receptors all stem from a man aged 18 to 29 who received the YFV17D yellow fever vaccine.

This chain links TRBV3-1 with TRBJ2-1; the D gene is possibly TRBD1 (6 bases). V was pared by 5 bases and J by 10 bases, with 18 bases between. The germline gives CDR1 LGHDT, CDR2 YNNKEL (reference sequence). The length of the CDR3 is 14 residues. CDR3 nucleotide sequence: TGTGCCAGCAGCGAATCGACAGGTTCATGGGAGCAGTTCTTC. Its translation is CASSESTGSWEQFF.

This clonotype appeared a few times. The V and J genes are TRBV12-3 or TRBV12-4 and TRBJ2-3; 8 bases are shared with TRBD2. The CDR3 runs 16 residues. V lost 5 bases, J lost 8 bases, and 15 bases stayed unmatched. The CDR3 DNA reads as TGTGCCAGCAGTCCATGGACTAGCACGGCGCAGGGTACGCAGTATTTT. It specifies CASSPWTSTAQGTQYF.

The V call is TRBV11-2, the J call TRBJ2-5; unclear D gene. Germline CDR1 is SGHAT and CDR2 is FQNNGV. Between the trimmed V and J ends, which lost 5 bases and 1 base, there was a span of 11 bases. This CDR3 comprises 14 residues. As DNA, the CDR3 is TGTGCCAGCAGCCGTCAATGGGGCCAAGAGACCCAGTACTTC. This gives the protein CASSRQWGQETQYF.